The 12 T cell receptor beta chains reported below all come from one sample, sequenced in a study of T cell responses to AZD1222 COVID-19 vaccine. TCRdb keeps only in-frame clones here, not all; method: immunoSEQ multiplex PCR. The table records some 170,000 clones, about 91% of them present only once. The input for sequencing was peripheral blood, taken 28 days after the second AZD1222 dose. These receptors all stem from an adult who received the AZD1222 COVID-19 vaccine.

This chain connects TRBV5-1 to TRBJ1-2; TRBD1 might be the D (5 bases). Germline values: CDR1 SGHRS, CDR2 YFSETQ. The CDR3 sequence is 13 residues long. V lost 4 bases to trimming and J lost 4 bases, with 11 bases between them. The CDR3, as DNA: TGCGCCAGCAGCGATGCTGGGACCTATGGCTACACCTTC. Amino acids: CASSDAGTYGYTF.

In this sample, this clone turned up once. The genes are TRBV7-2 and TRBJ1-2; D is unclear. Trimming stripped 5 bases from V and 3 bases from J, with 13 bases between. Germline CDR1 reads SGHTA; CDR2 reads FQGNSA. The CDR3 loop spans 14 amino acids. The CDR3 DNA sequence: TGTGCCAGCAGCCCTACCTCAGTGGACTATGGCTACACCTTC. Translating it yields CASSPTSVDYGYTF.

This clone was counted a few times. The CDR3 reads CASTDRVRYEQYF. In DNA, the CDR3 is TGTGCCAGCACCGACAGGGTCAGGTACGAGCAGTACTTC. The chain employs TRBV2 and TRBJ2-7; 7 positions match TRBD1. The CDR3 sequence is 13 residues long. V gave up 7 bases and J gave up 4 bases; unmatched junction bases: 7. Per germline, CDR1 SNHLY and CDR2 FYNNEI.

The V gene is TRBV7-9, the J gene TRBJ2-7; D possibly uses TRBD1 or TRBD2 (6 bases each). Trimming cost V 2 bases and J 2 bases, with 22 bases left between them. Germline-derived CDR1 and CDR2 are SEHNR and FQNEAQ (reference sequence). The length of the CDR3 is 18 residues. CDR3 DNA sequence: TGTGCCAGCAGCTTACCTCCATTGGGGGCAGGAGGGGCCTACGAGCAGTACTTC. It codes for CASSLPPLGAGGAYEQYF.

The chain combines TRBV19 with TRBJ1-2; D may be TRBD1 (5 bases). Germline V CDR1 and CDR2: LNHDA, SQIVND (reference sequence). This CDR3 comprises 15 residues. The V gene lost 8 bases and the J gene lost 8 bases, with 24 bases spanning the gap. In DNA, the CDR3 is TGTGCCAGTCAGCTCTTAAATGCAGGGAAAGAGGGCTACACCTTC. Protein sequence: CASQLLNAGKEGYTF.

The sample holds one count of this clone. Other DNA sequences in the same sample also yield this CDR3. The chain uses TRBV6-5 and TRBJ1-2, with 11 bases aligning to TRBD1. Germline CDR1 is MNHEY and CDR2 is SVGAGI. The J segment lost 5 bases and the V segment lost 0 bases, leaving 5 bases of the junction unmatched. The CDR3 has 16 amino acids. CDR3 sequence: CASSYSGGTGGYGYTF. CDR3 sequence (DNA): TGTGCCAGCAGTTACTCAGGAGGGACAGGGGGTTATGGCTACACCTTC.

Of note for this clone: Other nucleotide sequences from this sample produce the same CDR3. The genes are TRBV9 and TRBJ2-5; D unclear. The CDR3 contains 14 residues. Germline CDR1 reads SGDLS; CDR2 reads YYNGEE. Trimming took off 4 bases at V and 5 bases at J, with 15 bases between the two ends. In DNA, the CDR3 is TGTGCCAGCAGCCCTAGTGGGGTCGGGGAGACCCAGTACTTC. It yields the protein CASSPSGVGETQYF. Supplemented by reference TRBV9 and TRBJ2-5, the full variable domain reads DSGVTQTPKHLITATGQRVTLRCSPRSGDLSVYWYQQSLDQGLQFLIQYYNGEERAKGNILERFSAQQFPDLHSELNLSSLELGDSALYFCASSPSGVGETQYFGPGTRLLVL.

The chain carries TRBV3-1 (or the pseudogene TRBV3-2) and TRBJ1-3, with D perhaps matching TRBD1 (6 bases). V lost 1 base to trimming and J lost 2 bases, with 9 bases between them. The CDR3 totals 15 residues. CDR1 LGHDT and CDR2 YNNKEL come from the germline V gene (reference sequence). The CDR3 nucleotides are TGTGCCAGCAGCCAAGTGGCAGGGGCTGGAAACACCATATATTTT. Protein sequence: CASSQVAGAGNTIYF.

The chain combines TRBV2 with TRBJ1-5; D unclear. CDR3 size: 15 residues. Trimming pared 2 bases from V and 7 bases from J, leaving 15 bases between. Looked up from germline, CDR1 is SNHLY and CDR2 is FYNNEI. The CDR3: CASSEIERAEQPQHF. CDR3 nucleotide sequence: TGTGCCAGCAGTGAAATCGAGCGGGCGGAGCAGCCCCAGCATTTT.

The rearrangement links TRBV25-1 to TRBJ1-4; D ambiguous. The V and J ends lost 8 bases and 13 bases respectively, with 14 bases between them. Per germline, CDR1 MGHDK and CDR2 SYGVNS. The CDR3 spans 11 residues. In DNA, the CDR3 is TGTGCCAGCTTTTCAGGAGGAGGACTGTTTTTT. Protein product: CASFSGGGLFF. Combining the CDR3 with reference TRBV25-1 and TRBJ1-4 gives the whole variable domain EADIYQTPRYLVIGTGKKITLECSQTMGHDKMYWYQQDPGMELHLIHYSYGVNSTEKGDLSSESTVSRIRTEHFPLTLESARPSHTSQYLCASFSGGGLFFGSGTQLSVL.

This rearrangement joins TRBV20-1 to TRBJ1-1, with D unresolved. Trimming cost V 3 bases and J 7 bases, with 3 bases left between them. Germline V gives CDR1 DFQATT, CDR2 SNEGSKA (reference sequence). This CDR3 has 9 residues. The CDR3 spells CSARDEAFF. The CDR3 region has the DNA TGCAGTGCTAGGGATGAAGCTTTCTTT.

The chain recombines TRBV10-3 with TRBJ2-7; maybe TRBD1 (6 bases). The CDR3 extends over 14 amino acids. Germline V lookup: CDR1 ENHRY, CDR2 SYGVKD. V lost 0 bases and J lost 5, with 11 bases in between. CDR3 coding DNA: TGTGCCATCAGTGAGTCGGGCAGGGGAGACGAGCAGTACTTC. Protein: CAISESGRGDEQYF.